Presented here are 17 T cell receptor beta chains from one specimen sequenced in a study of blood T cell repertoires in COVID-19. Clones were sequenced by immunoSEQ multiplex PCR, and TCRdb holds only the in-frame ones, with some missing. The sample yields fewer than 120,000 clones, roughly 79% seen once. The sequenced sample was peripheral blood. The receptor set was obtained from a woman older than 75 with active or convalescent COVID-19.

The chain links TRBV28 to TRBJ2-7; D is perhaps TRBD2 (6 bases). Trimming removed 10 bases from V and 2 bases from J, with 9 bases in between. CDR3 length: 11 amino acids. Germline values: CDR1 MDHEN, CDR2 SYDVKM. CDR3 sequence: CATRRAYEQYF. DNA of the CDR3: TGTGCCACCAGGAGGGCCTACGAGCAGTACTTC.

The chain employs TRBV7-2 and TRBJ2-7; TRBD2 matches at 15 bases. The V gene end was trimmed by 1 base and the J gene end by 6 bases; junction bases not matched to a gene: 10. Germline V gene sequence: CDR1 SGHTA, CDR2 FQGNSA. CDR3 length equals 18 residues. The CDR3 sequence is CASSLGGLAGGRMSEQYF. The DNA of the CDR3 is TGTGCCAGCAGCTTAGGAGGACTAGCGGGAGGGAGAATGAGCGAGCAGTACTTC.

This chain connects TRBV7-2 to TRBJ1-5, with D possibly TRBD1 on 5 matching bases. V was trimmed by 1 base and J by 6 bases, leaving 13 bases between them. This CDR3 has 15 residues. Germline CDR1 and CDR2: SGHTA and FQGNSA. The CDR3 nucleotides are TGTGCCAGCAGCTTAGGCCCAGGGTTAGGTCAGCCCCAGCATTTT. Residues: CASSLGPGLGQPQHF.

The chain recombines TRBV7-8 with TRBJ2-5; unclear D gene. The CDR3 totals 14 residues. V was pared by 1 base and J by 1 base, with 7 bases between. Per the germline V gene, CDR1 is SGHVS and CDR2 is FQNEAQ. The chain's CDR3 is CASSLGPGQETQYF. The DNA of the CDR3 is TGTGCCAGCAGCTTAGGACCAGGCCAAGAGACCCAGTACTTC.

V is TRBV5-1 and J is TRBJ2-1, with TRBD2 matching over 12 bases. The junction had 4 bases not matched to a gene; V was cut back by 7 bases and J by 2 bases. The germline gives CDR1 SGHRS, CDR2 YFSETQ. This CDR3 has 15 amino acids. The CDR3 is CASRLAGETYNEQFF. Written as DNA, the CDR3 is TGCGCCAGCCGACTAGCGGGAGAAACCTACAATGAGCAGTTCTTC.

This clone was seen once. This chain joins TRBV2 and TRBJ2-7, with 8 bases matching TRBD1. In germline, CDR1 is SNHLY, CDR2 FYNNEI. V gave up 9 bases and J gave up 7 bases; unmatched junction bases: 14. The CDR3 spans 14 residues. CDR3 residues: CASIIGQGGGEQYF. CDR3 bases: TGTGCCAGTATAATCGGACAGGGCGGAGGAGAGCAGTACTTC.

The CDR3 loop reads CASSQQRDVQTQYF. The DNA of the CDR3 is TGTGCCAGCAGCCAACAGCGGGATGTGCAGACCCAGTACTTC. The chain combines TRBV3-1 (or the pseudogene TRBV3-2) with TRBJ2-5; TRBD2 aligns across 7 bases. The trim removed 2 bases at V and 6 bases at J, leaving 6 bases unmatched. Germline values: CDR1 LGHDT, CDR2 YNNKEL (reference sequence). The CDR3 spans 14 residues.

This chain joins TRBV7-8 and TRBJ1-5, with D possibly being TRBD1 (5 bases). This CDR3 is built from 17 residues. Germline lookup yields CDR1 SGHVS and CDR2 FQNEAQ. Trimming shortened V by 5 bases and J by 1 base, and 18 bases separated the two germline ends. The CDR3, as DNA: TGTGCCAGCAGCCTCCTCGGCTCAGGGTACAGCAATCAGCCCCAGCATTTT. Protein: CASSLLGSGYSNQPQHF. Full variable domain (outside the CDR3, taken from reference TRBV7-8 and TRBJ1-5): GAGVSQSPRYKVAKRGQDVALRCDPISGHVSLFWYQQALGQGPEFLTYFQNEAQLDKSGLPSDRFFAERPEGSVSTLKIQRTQQEDSAVYLCASSLLGSGYSNQPQHFGDGTRLSIL.

The rearrangement links TRBV2 to TRBJ1-1; 8 bases line up with TRBD1. Unmatched junction bases numbered 4, after V lost 6 bases and J lost 1 base. Germline CDR1 reads SNHLY; CDR2 reads FYNNEI. CDR3 length equals 14 residues. In DNA, the CDR3 is TGTGCCAGCAGGGACAGGGTGCGGAACACTGAAGCTTTCTTT. Protein product: CASRDRVRNTEAFF.

The J gene is TRBJ1-5, the V gene TRBV27; TRBD1 matches at 12 bases. CDR3 size: 17 residues. Germline CDR1 reads MNHEY; CDR2 reads SMNVEV (reference sequence). V lost 5 bases to trimming and J lost 1 base; unmatched junction nucleotides: 6. In DNA, the CDR3 is TGTGCCAGCAGTCGGGGACAGGGGGCGAACAGCAATCAGCCCCAGCATTTT. Translated, it gives CASSRGQGANSNQPQHF.

This clone was observed at least ten times. The chain has TRBV2 and TRBJ2-5; tentatively, D is TRBD2 (7 bases). CDR1 is SNHLY, CDR2 FYNNEI, per germline. This CDR3 region has 13 residues. Trimming pared 7 bases from V and 1 base from J, leaving 10 bases between. CDR3 nucleotides: TGTGCCAGCATTCGGGGGGCCCAAGAGACCCAGTACTTC. As protein: CASIRGAQETQYF.

The chain uses TRBV4-3 and TRBJ2-3; 9 bases are shared with TRBD1. The junction had 8 bases not matched to a gene; V was cut back by 3 bases and J by 4 bases. The germline CDR1 and CDR2 sequences are LGHNA and YSLEER. The CDR3 has 16 residues. In DNA form, the CDR3 reads TGCGCCAGCAGCCAGGACGGACAGGGGTGGGCAGATACGCAGTATTTT. Translated, it gives CASSQDGQGWADTQYF.

The chain uses TRBV9 and TRBJ2-3; 10 bases line up with TRBD2. CDR1 is SGDLS and CDR2 is YYNGEE in the germline V gene. Trimming removed 0 bases from V and 0 bases from J; junction bases left unmatched: 7. This CDR3 region has 18 residues. The CDR3: CASSVEGLARTSTDTQYF. CDR3 coding DNA: TGTGCCAGCAGCGTAGAGGGACTAGCGAGAACTAGCACAGATACGCAGTATTTT.

This chain uses TRBV10-3 with TRBJ2-5; tentatively, D is TRBD2 (5 bases). This CDR3 spans 16 amino acids. Germline V gives CDR1 ENHRY, CDR2 SYGVKD. V was cut by 5 bases and J by 7 bases, with 23 bases left in between. CDR3 in amino acids: CAISPSLDWTGGTQYF. CDR3 nucleotide sequence: TGTGCCATCAGTCCGAGCTTGGACTGGACCGGTGGGACCCAGTACTTC.

This clone was found a few times. V usage is TRBV28 and J usage is TRBJ2-2; a possible D gene is TRBD1 (6 bases). The V end lost 3 bases, the J end lost 5 bases, and 10 bases lay between the germline ends. CDR1 and CDR2 (germline): MDHEN, SYDVKM. There are 14 residues in the CDR3. CDR3 in DNA: TGTGCCAGCAGTTTTTTAGGGGGAACCGGGGAGCTGTTTTTT. Translated, it gives CASSFLGGTGELFF.

The table lists this clone with a count of one. CDR3 DNA: TGTGCCAGCAGCTTAGACGGGGGCAATGAGCAGTTCTTC. It codes for CASSLDGGNEQFF. The rearrangement uses TRBV11-3 and TRBJ2-1; TRBD2 might be the D (6 bases). The CDR3 covers 13 residues. Deletions cut 0 bases from V and 6 bases from J, with 6 bases between. The V gene's germline CDR1 is SGHNT and CDR2 YENEEA. Variable domain in full (rest from reference TRBV11-3 and TRBJ2-1): EAGVVQSPRYKIIEKKQPVAFWCNPISGHNTLYWYLQNLGQGPELLIRYENEEAVDDSQLPKDRFSAERLKGVDSTLKIQPAELGDSAVYLCASSLDGGNEQFFGPGTRLTVL.

This rearrangement joins TRBV19 to TRBJ1-5; possible D gene TRBD1, 5 bases. The V and J ends lost 10 bases and 4 bases respectively, with 17 bases between them. The CDR3 sequence is 14 residues long. Germline V gene lookup returns CDR1 LNHDA and CDR2 SQIVND (reference sequence). CDR3 residues: CATNSGKSNQPQHF. As DNA, the CDR3 is TGTGCCACCAACTCAGGGAAATCGAATCAGCCCCAGCATTTT.